Below, 2 T cell receptor beta chains from the same sample are listed, as sequenced in a study of cytomegalovirus exposure and HLA in healthy donors. Both 60 Vbeta primers and 13 Jbeta primers went into the PCR. The protocol was immunoSEQ multiplex PCR, while the TCRdb copy is restricted to in-frame clones and leaves out a portion. The table has 120,000 or so clones, about 10% seen once. Sequenced input: PBMCs. The receptors derive from a woman under 30 in good health and CMV-seropositive.

V gene TRBV7-3 combines with J gene TRBJ2-1; 10 bases are a match to TRBD2. After removal of 4 bases from V and 4 bases from J, the junction contained 7 bases not matched to a gene. CDR3 size: 16 residues. Per the germline V gene, CDR1 is SGHTA and CDR2 is FQGTGA. The CDR3 is CASSSAGTSAYNEQFF. DNA of the CDR3: TGTGCCAGCAGCTCAGCCGGGACTAGCGCTTACAATGAGCAGTTCTTC.

This clone has more than one count but fewer than ten. The chain couples TRBV15 to TRBJ2-7, with TRBD1 matching 7 bases. The CDR3 has 13 residues. Trimming removed 6 bases from V and 5 bases from J; junction bases left unmatched: 7. Germline V gene sequence: CDR1 LNHNV, CDR2 YYDKDF (reference sequence). The CDR3 region is CATRRQGKNEQYF. CDR3 nucleotide sequence: TGTGCCACCAGAAGACAGGGCAAAAACGAGCAGTACTTC.